A selection of T cell receptor beta chains follows, all from one sample in a study of breast tumors, draining lymph nodes, adjacent tissues. TCRdb re-called the multiplex PCR reads with MiXCR, one entry per CDR3 protein. The table lists approximately 89,000 distinct CDR3 sequences, 25% to 35% of them singletons. The specimen sequenced was axillary lymph node tissue. These receptors were obtained from a female donor with breast cancer. Some clones in this sample may be carry-over from other donors' samples. The CDR3 runs from the conserved cysteine through the conserved F or W. D genes are given only for firm matches. The size entry is marked missing in some rows and otherwise reads once, few, many or a size class.

size: many
J: TRBJ2-7
D: NA
V: TRBV29-1
CDR3: CSVEVDMTYEQYF
DNA: TGCAGCGTTGAAGTCGATATGACCTACGAGCAGTACTTC

size: NA
J: TRBJ2-7
D: TRBD1
V: TRBV29-1
CDR3: CSVGGTGDYEQYF
DNA: TGCAGCGTTGGAGGGACAGGGGACTACGAGCAGTACTTC

size: NA
J: TRBJ2-1
D: NA
V: TRBV19
CDR3: CVSRHRADNEQFF
DNA: TGCGTCAGTAGACATAGAGCCGACAATGAGCAGTTCTTC

size: many
J: TRBJ1-2
D: NA
V: TRBV11-3
CDR3: CASSLGYSWTEVYGYTF
DNA: TGTGCCAGCAGCTTAGGGTATTCGTGGACAGAGGTCTATGGCTACACCTTC

size: NA
J: TRBJ2-2
D: NA
V: TRBV20-1
CDR3: CSASPGNTGELFF
DNA: TGCAGTGCTAGCCCTGGAAACACCGGGGAGCTGTTTTTT

size: few
J: TRBJ2-1
D: TRBD2
V: TRBV6-2/TRBV6-3
CDR3: CASSFAGELYNEQFF
DNA: TGTGCCAGCAGTTTTGCGGGAGAACTCTACAATGAGCAGTTCTTC

size: many
J: TRBJ2-3
D: NA
V: TRBV11-1
CDR3: CASSLGAGRGDTQYF
DNA: TGTGCCAGCAGCTTAGGGGCGGGGCGGGGAGATACGCAGTATTTT

size: many
J: TRBJ1-4
D: NA
V: TRBV11-3
CDR3: CASSLARGYEKLFF
DNA: TGTGCCAGCAGCTTAGCCAGGGGATATGAAAAACTGTTTTTT

size: many
J: TRBJ2-1
D: TRBD2
V: TRBV9
CDR3: CASSDGGSYSYNEQFF
DNA: TGTGCCAGCAGCGACGGGGGGTCTTACTCCTACAATGAGCAGTTCTTC

size: NA
J: TRBJ1-5
D: NA
V: TRBV20-1
CDR3: CSAREKQLNQPQHF
DNA: TGCAGTGCTAGAGAGAAACAGCTGAATCAGCCCCAGCATTTT

size: many
J: TRBJ2-7
D: TRBD1
V: TRBV28
CDR3: CASSPGQGINEQYF
DNA: TGTGCCAGCAGTCCGGGACAGGGGATCAACGAGCAGTACTTC

size: many
J: TRBJ2-5
D: NA
V: TRBV20-1
CDR3: CSAREAGTNRQTQYF
DNA: TGCAGTGCTAGAGAGGCAGGAACAAACCGGCAGACCCAGTACTTC

size: NA
J: TRBJ2-6
D: NA
V: TRBV4-3
CDR3: CAGSPLGAGGANVLTF
DNA: TGCGCCGGCAGCCCTCTCGGGGCGGGAGGGGCCAACGTCCTGACTTTC

size: few
J: TRBJ1-1
D: TRBD1
V: TRBV9
CDR3: CASSPPGQGIGTEAFF
DNA: TGTGCCAGCAGCCCCCCGGGACAGGGAATCGGCACTGAAGCTTTCTTT

size: many
J: TRBJ2-7
D: TRBD1
V: TRBV7-2
CDR3: CASSLMGQGEGQYF
DNA: TGTGCCAGCAGCTTAATGGGACAGGGAGAAGGGCAGTACTTC

size: many
J: TRBJ1-6
D: NA
V: TRBV4-3
CDR3: CASSQDSGRSSPLHF
DNA: TGCGCCAGCAGCCAAGACTCAGGTAGAAGTTCACCCCTCCACTTT

size: many
J: TRBJ1-2
D: TRBD1
V: TRBV6-5
CDR3: CASSRDRVLTGYTF
DNA: TGTGCCAGCAGTCGCGACAGGGTCTTGACTGGCTACACCTTC

size: NA
J: TRBJ2-3
D: TRBD1
V: TRBV7-3
CDR3: CSSSATGGSQDTQYF
DNA: TGTTCCAGCAGCGCGACAGGGGGCAGTCAAGATACGCAGTATTTT

size: many
J: TRBJ2-1
D: TRBD2
V: TRBV5-6
CDR3: CASSLYWRDYYNEQFF
DNA: TGTGCCAGCAGCCTATACTGGCGGGACTACTACAATGAGCAGTTCTTC

size: many
J: TRBJ1-2
D: NA
V: TRBV27
CDR3: CASSLERGFGYTF
DNA: TGTGCCAGCAGTTTAGAAAGGGGTTTCGGCTACACCTTC

size: many
J: TRBJ2-1
D: NA
V: TRBV5-8
CDR3: CASSLGPGINEQFF
DNA: TGTGCCAGCAGCTTGGGTCCGGGGATAAATGAGCAGTTCTTC

size: many
J: TRBJ1-5
D: NA
V: TRBV4-1
CDR3: CASSRKQGDNQPQHF
DNA: TGCGCCAGCAGCCGGAAACAGGGTGACAATCAGCCCCAGCATTTT

size: many
J: TRBJ1-5
D: NA
V: TRBV6-1
CDR3: CASSSLTQGSNQPQHF
DNA: TGTGCCAGCAGCTCCCTGACCCAGGGAAGCAATCAGCCCCAGCATTTT

size: many
J: TRBJ2-1
D: TRBD1
V: TRBV24-1
CDR3: CATSDPLRQGVGYNEQFF
DNA: TGTGCCACCAGTGATCCCCTGCGACAGGGGGTGGGCTACAATGAGCAGTTCTTC

size: many
J: TRBJ1-2
D: TRBD1
V: TRBV30
CDR3: CAWGSGGGYTF
DNA: TGTGCCTGGGGATCAGGGGGAGGCTACACCTTC

size: many
J: TRBJ2-5
D: TRBD2
V: TRBV30
CDR3: CAWNRLAQETQYF
DNA: TGTGCCTGGAATCGACTAGCCCAAGAGACCCAGTACTTC

size: many
J: TRBJ2-7
D: TRBD2
V: TRBV11-2
CDR3: CASSGVAGGYEQYF
DNA: TGTGCCAGCAGCGGGGTGGCGGGAGGGTACGAGCAGTACTTC

size: many
J: TRBJ2-1
D: TRBD1
V: TRBV5-1
CDR3: CASSYTTGIQFF
DNA: TGCGCCAGCAGCTATACGACAGGGATTCAGTTCTTC

size: few
J: TRBJ1-1
D: NA
V: TRBV7-9
CDR3: CASSPGGLGDTYTEAFF
DNA: TGTGCCAGCAGCCCCGGGGGGCTGGGGGACACCTACACTGAAGCTTTCTTT

size: many
J: TRBJ1-2
D: NA
V: TRBV3-1
CDR3: CASSQGRAYGYTF
DNA: TGTGCCAGCAGCCAAGGGCGGGCGTATGGCTACACCTTC